Listed below are T cell receptor beta chains from one sample, sequenced in a study of beta chain features in type 1 diabetes. TCRdb's copy holds only in-frame clones and misses some; the assay was immunoSEQ multiplex PCR. This sample has roughly 240,000 clones, with 68% found just once. The sequencing input was naive CD4+ T cells from blood. The receptors were gathered from a man aged 25 to 40 in good health. CDR3s include the opening cysteine and the closing phenylalanine or tryptophan. The D gene is left open where the match is weak. The size field is filled for only some rows; it gives once, few, many or a size class.

CDR3 DNA: TGTGCCAGCAGCGCCCGGCAAGTAGCGGATAAAGCCTACGAGCAGTACTTC
CDR3 protein: CASSARQVADKAYEQYF
clone size: -
V gene: TRBV9
J gene: TRBJ2-7
D gene: -

CDR3 DNA: TGCAGCGTTGGATCTACAGGGTCCTACAATGAGCAGTTCTTC
CDR3 protein: CSVGSTGSYNEQFF
clone size: few
V gene: TRBV29-1
J gene: TRBJ2-1
D gene: -

CDR3 DNA: TGCAGCGTTGAAACAGGGACTTCCTATGGCTACACCTTC
CDR3 protein: CSVETGTSYGYTF
clone size: -
V gene: TRBV29-1
J gene: TRBJ1-2
D gene: -

CDR3 DNA: TGTGCCAGCAGACAGGAGTACGAGCAGTACTTC
CDR3 protein: CASRQEYEQYF
clone size: -
V gene: TRBV2
J gene: TRBJ2-7
D gene: -

CDR3 DNA: TGTGCCAGCAGCTCTAGACAGGGCCTGGACATCGAGCAGTACTTC
CDR3 protein: CASSSRQGLDIEQYF
clone size: -
V gene: TRBV7-8
J gene: TRBJ2-7
D gene: TRBD1

CDR3 DNA: TGTGCCACCAGCAGAGATTTTCAGCCCCAGCATTTT
CDR3 protein: CATSRDFQPQHF
clone size: -
V gene: TRBV15
J gene: TRBJ1-5
D gene: -

CDR3 DNA: TGCAGCGGGACTAGCGGGGGGTCCTACAATGAGCAGTTCTTC
CDR3 protein: CSGTSGGSYNEQFF
clone size: -
V gene: TRBV29-1
J gene: TRBJ2-1
D gene: TRBD2

CDR3 DNA: TGTGCCACCAGCAGAGACACACTCGAGGGCGGGCAGTACTTC
CDR3 protein: CATSRDTLEGGQYF
clone size: -
V gene: TRBV15
J gene: TRBJ2-4
D gene: -

CDR3 DNA: TGTGCCTGGAGTGTACAGGGCAGGGTGATCCAAGAGACCCAGTACTTC
CDR3 protein: CAWSVQGRVIQETQYF
clone size: -
V gene: TRBV30
J gene: TRBJ2-5
D gene: -

CDR3 DNA: TGTGCCTGGACTACCTTGGGTCCCGAGCAGTTCTTC
CDR3 protein: CAWTTLGPEQFF
clone size: few
V gene: TRBV30
J gene: TRBJ2-1
D gene: -

CDR3 DNA: TGTGCCTGCCATTCGAGGCGACTAGAGAATTCACCCCTCCACTTT
CDR3 protein: CACHSRRLENSPLHF
clone size: few
V gene: TRBV30
J gene: TRBJ1-6
D gene: -

CDR3 DNA: TGTGCCAGCAGCCAAGTTCAGGGGGCGGATGAGCAGTTCTTC
CDR3 protein: CASSQVQGADEQFF
clone size: -
V gene: TRBV14
J gene: TRBJ2-1
D gene: TRBD1

CDR3 DNA: TGTGCCTGGAGGCGGTCCTACGAGCAGTACTTC
CDR3 protein: CAWRRSYEQYF
clone size: -
V gene: TRBV30
J gene: TRBJ2-7
D gene: -

CDR3 DNA: TGCAGTGCCACAGCAACTGAAGCTTTCTTT
CDR3 protein: CSATATEAFF
clone size: -
V gene: TRBV20-1
J gene: TRBJ1-1
D gene: -

CDR3 DNA: TGCAGCGTGCAGGGGGCGCCTGGATATGGCTACACCTTC
CDR3 protein: CSVQGAPGYGYTF
clone size: -
V gene: TRBV29-1
J gene: TRBJ1-2
D gene: TRBD1

CDR3 DNA: TGTGCCAGTAGTGGTAGGGGCTACGAGCAGTACTTC
CDR3 protein: CASSGRGYEQYF
clone size: -
V gene: TRBV19
J gene: TRBJ2-7
D gene: -

CDR3 DNA: TGTGCCTGGAGTGTCATGGGGCTCACTGAAGCTTTCTTT
CDR3 protein: CAWSVMGLTEAFF
clone size: -
V gene: TRBV30
J gene: TRBJ1-1
D gene: -

CDR3 DNA: TGTGCCAGCAGCCCACGAGGGTCGGATACGCAGTATTTT
CDR3 protein: CASSPRGSDTQYF
clone size: -
V gene: TRBV7-2
J gene: TRBJ2-3
D gene: -

CDR3 DNA: TGTGCCAGCAGCCTTTTATACCTGGGGGAGCAGTTCTTC
CDR3 protein: CASSLLYLGEQFF
clone size: -
V gene: TRBV4-2
J gene: TRBJ2-1
D gene: -

CDR3 DNA: TGTGCCAGCAAACAACTGAACACTGAAGCTTTCTTT
CDR3 protein: CASKQLNTEAFF
clone size: -
V gene: TRBV2
J gene: TRBJ1-1
D gene: -